This note documents a single TCR beta chain sequence. Its antigen is still unknown. The CDR3 end is not reached by the read, which stops 3 residues before it; the germline J gene fills it in. The record originates from a study of Tregs in tolerant kidney transplant recipients (dated by TCRdb to the late 2010s). At the level of the whole study: The transplants used related donors with nonmyeloablative bone marrow transplantation, and mixed chimerism in the human trials was transient. The study used TCRbeta sequencing to identify donor-specific regulatory T cells before combined kidney and bone marrow transplantation, then tracked those cells after transplant. Study-wide conclusions, independent of this receptor: Biological reproducibility was not directly assessed, although technical replication error appeared to be minimal. Donor-specific Treg expansion exceeded global Treg expansion in tolerant patients, suggesting antigen-driven rather than nonspecific expansion. PCR primers changed over time for some patients, so nucleotide-level comparison across those patients' samples was not possible. Expanding Tregs with activated donor B cells appeared to identify the most biologically relevant and donor-specific TCRbeta repertoire. Because only a small number of patients were included, the study had limitations, and the results will need to be validated in larger populations as well as under other immunosuppression protocols.

In light of the paper, this sample's time point label describes: blood sample drawn before combined kidney and bone marrow transplant. Thawed PBMCs were FACS-sorted into unstimulated Tregs (CD4+CD25+CD127-), CD4+ non-Tregs (CD4+CD25-), CD4 cells and CD8 cells. The patients were a few recipients of combined kidney and bone marrow transplants from the ITN036ST trial, and samples were available only for these trial subjects. Healthy control blood was processed to PBMCs by Ficoll density gradient and cryopreserved, and patient PBMCs were collected before and after transplant. Genomic DNA was extracted from sorted cells with the QIAGEN DNeasy Blood and Tissue Kit for TCRbeta CDR3 sequencing. High-throughput TCRbeta CDR3 sequencing, including PCR amplification with bias correction and internal controls, was performed commercially through immunoSEQ. Per the original workflow: Unique productive TCRbeta sequences were defined by CDR3 nucleotide sequence when primers matched and otherwise by CDR3 amino acid sequence together with Vbeta and Jbeta genes. Sorting error was corrected by removing sequences shared between sorted populations at a frequency ratio of 2:1 or less, and the remaining shared sequences were assigned to the higher population. Donor-reactive sequences were defined as at least 5-fold expanded in CFSE-low cells versus unstimulated cells, with frequency of at least 0.01% in CFSE-low cells. Repertoire divergence was quantified by Jensen-Shannon divergence calculated from the top 100 TCRbeta sequences ranked by frequency. For samples with multiple sequencing runs, sorting error was corrected separately for each run before the runs were pooled. TCRdb obtained this table from immuneACCESS and retained in-frame rearrangements with V and J assigned. These tables miss some clones; where compared with another copy, unresolved V genes account for less than half of the shortfall, and the remainder is unexplained. The DNA gave D and trimming, while V, J and clone size come from that table. The sample table holds about 48,000 clones. Around 0.91% of the sample lies in the top ten.

After removal of 6 bases from V and 1 base from J, the junction retains 2 bases not matched to a gene. Taken from cysteine to phenylalanine, the CDR3 has 14 residues. The CDR3 was read in part: 33 bases, with the frame set at base 1. The germline V gene (reference sequence) supplies CDR1 LNHDA and CDR2 SQIVND. The sequences come from CD4+ T cells from blood, collected before the transplant. The origin of this receptor is a human donor who received a combined kidney and bone marrow transplant. This receptor chain uses TRBV19 and TRBJ2-1, and 8 bases in between align with TRBD2. The DNA read from the CDR3 is TGTGCCAGTAGAGTAGCGGGATCCTACAATGAG. This translates into CASRVAGSYNE. The whole CDR3 is CASRVAGSYNEQFF.